What follows are 19 T cell receptor beta chains derived from one specimen sequenced in a study of blood T cell repertoires in COVID-19. Using immunoSEQ multiplex PCR, the repertoire was profiled, and TCRdb retains in-frame clones only, with some absent. The sample includes 200,000 to 250,000 clones, 84% of them seen just once. Source material: peripheral blood. These receptors all come from a young man with active or convalescent COVID-19.

For the CDR3, the DNA is TGTGCCAGCACCGCGAGGGGGACCCTCTCCTACAATGAGCAGTTCTTC. Residues: CASTARGTLSYNEQFF. V is TRBV5-5 and J is TRBJ2-1, with D perhaps TRBD1 (6 bases). The CDR3 spans 16 residues. Trimming took off 6 bases at V and 0 bases at J, with 16 bases between the two ends. Germline values: CDR1 SGHKS, CDR2 YYEKEE (reference sequence). Using reference TRBV5-5 and TRBJ2-1 for the parts outside the CDR3, the full variable domain is DAGVTQSPTHLIKTRGQQVTLRCSPISGHKSVSWYQQVLGQGPQFIFQYYEKEERGRGNFPDRFSARQFPNYSSELNVNALLLGDSALYLCASTARGTLSYNEQFFGPGTRLTVL.

The V call is TRBV28, the J call TRBJ1-2; no firm D call. CDR1 is MDHEN, CDR2 SYDVKM, per germline. The V and J ends lost 3 bases and 8 bases respectively, with 10 bases between them. The CDR3 has 12 residues. The CDR3 sequence: CASSFTGRGYTF. The CDR3, as DNA: TGTGCCAGCAGTTTCACGGGGAGAGGCTACACCTTC.

This chain joins TRBV12-5 and TRBJ2-1, with 8 bases identical to TRBD2. J gave up 7 bases and V 5 bases, and 7 bases lay outside the gene matches. This CDR3 has 14 residues. Germline values: CDR1 LGHNT, CDR2 FRNRAP. In nucleotides, the CDR3 is TGTGCTAGTGGTCGCAGCGGGAGAGGTAATGAGCAGTTCTTC. Translation gives CASGRSGRGNEQFF. Full variable domain (outside the CDR3, taken from reference TRBV12-5 and TRBJ2-1): DARVTQTPRHKVTEMGQEVTMRCQPILGHNTVFWYRQTMMQGLELLAYFRNRAPLDDSGMPKDRFSAEMPDATLATLKIQPSEPRDSAVYFCASGRSGRGNEQFFGPGTRLTVL.

This chain uses TRBV4-3 with TRBJ2-3; D is undetermined. The CDR3 is made up of 17 amino acids. Germline lookup yields CDR1 LGHNA and CDR2 YSLEER. V lost 3 bases, J lost 1 base, and 17 bases lay in between. The CDR3 is CASSQELDGFGTDTQYF. DNA for the CDR3: TGCGCCAGCAGCCAGGAGTTAGACGGGTTTGGCACAGATACGCAGTATTTT.

This sequence joins TRBV4-1 and TRBJ2-1; 8 bases line up with TRBD1. Germline loops: CDR1 MGHRA, CDR2 YSYEKL. V lost 0 bases and J lost 3; bases outside the gene matches: 7. The CDR3 length is 17 residues. CDR3 sequence: CASSQDYGTGGYNEQFF. In nucleotides, the CDR3 is TGCGCCAGCAGCCAAGATTACGGGACAGGAGGCTACAATGAGCAGTTCTTC.

In this sample, this clone turned up a few times. The gene calls are TRBV11-3 and TRBJ2-1; 9 bases are a match to TRBD1. Germline V lookup: CDR1 SGHNT, CDR2 YENEEA. With 4 bases clipped from V and 5 bases from J, the junction kept 9 bases outside the gene matches. There are 16 residues in the CDR3. In DNA form, the CDR3 reads TGTGCCAGCAGCTCCCCGTCAGGGACAGGGCACAATGAGCAGTTCTTC. Protein: CASSSPSGTGHNEQFF.

J is TRBJ2-1 and V is TRBV27, with TRBD2 matching 8 bases. Germline V gene data show CDR1 as MNHEY and CDR2 as SMNVEV (reference sequence). CDR3 size: 13 residues. V lost 7 bases, J lost 4 bases, and 3 bases stayed unmatched. The CDR3 coding sequence is TGTGCCAGCAAGGTAGCGGGGTACAATGAGCAGTTCTTC. Its translation: CASKVAGYNEQFF.

The gene calls are TRBV7-6 and TRBJ2-7; a possible D gene is TRBD2 (6 bases). The CDR3 runs to 16 residues. Germline lookup yields CDR1 SGHVS and CDR2 FNYEAQ. Trimming cost V 5 bases and J 2 bases, with 19 bases left between them. In DNA, the CDR3 is TGTGCCAGCAGCAGGGATGGACGGGAGATCACCTACGAGCAGTACTTC. The encoded protein is CASSRDGREITYEQYF.

J is TRBJ2-1 and V is TRBV20-1; TRBD2 matches 11 bases. Germline trimming cut 3 bases from V and 9 bases from J; bases unmatched to any gene: 1. Germline CDR1 and CDR2: DFQATT and SNEGSKA (reference sequence). The CDR3 consists of 12 residues. CDR3 protein: CSASSGRVEQFF. The CDR3 region has the DNA TGCAGTGCTAGTAGCGGGAGGGTTGAGCAGTTCTTC.

The chain couples TRBV5-1 to TRBJ1-3; D ambiguous. Germline V gene sequence: CDR1 SGHRS, CDR2 YFSETQ. There are 15 residues in the CDR3. V was shortened by 1 base and J by 0 bases, with 8 bases between the two germline ends. The CDR3 region is CASSLRSSSGNTIYF. In DNA, the CDR3 is TGCGCCAGCAGCTTGAGAAGTAGCTCTGGAAACACCATATATTTT.

CDR3 amino acids: CATSDFAGDGYTF. The CDR3 DNA reads as TGTGCCACCAGTGATTTCGCGGGGGATGGCTACACCTTC. This chain connects TRBV24-1 to TRBJ1-2, with D possibly TRBD1 on 5 matching bases. Germline CDR1 KGHDR, CDR2 SFDVKD. This CDR3 is built from 13 residues. Trimming stripped 1 base from V and 6 bases from J, with 8 bases between.

This chain joins TRBV5-1 and TRBJ1-1; 7 bases line up with TRBD1. The J segment lost 1 base and the V segment lost 0 bases, leaving 12 bases of the junction unmatched. CDR3 size: 18 residues. Germline V gives CDR1 SGHRS, CDR2 YFSETQ. CDR3 in DNA: TGCGCCAGCAGCTTGGAGTCATGGACCAGACAGGGGAACACTGAAGCTTTCTTT. This codes for CASSLESWTRQGNTEAFF.

The rearrangement joins TRBV5-1 to TRBJ1-1; D is unclear. Germline CDR1 and CDR2: SGHRS and YFSETQ. Trimming took 7 bases from V and 1 from J, leaving 11 bases between them. The CDR3 spans 13 residues. The CDR3 here is CASSEGWNTEAFF. The CDR3 nucleotides read TGCGCCAGCTCAGAGGGCTGGAACACTGAAGCTTTCTTT.

This chain's CDR3 is CSAKLGSPQYF. CDR3 sequence (DNA): TGCAGTGCTAAACTAGGTTCACCGCAGTATTTT. The chain is built from TRBV20-1 and TRBJ2-3; possible D gene TRBD2, 5 bases. V was pared by 4 bases and J by 10 bases, with 12 bases between. CDR3 length equals 11 residues. The germline V gene encodes CDR1 DFQATT and CDR2 SNEGSKA (reference sequence).

The rearrangement uses TRBV3-1 (or the pseudogene TRBV3-2) and TRBJ2-5, with TRBD1 identical over 7 bases. CDR1 and CDR2 from the germline V gene are LGHDT and YNNKEL (reference sequence). The CDR3 loop spans 15 amino acids. The trim removed 4 bases at V and 7 bases at J, leaving 12 bases unmatched. The CDR3 here is CASSLRRTGLRTQYF. DNA for the CDR3: TGTGCCAGCAGCCTAAGACGGACAGGCCTACGGACCCAGTACTTC.

The chain couples TRBV7-9 to TRBJ2-1; D unresolved. From germline, CDR1 is SEHNR and CDR2 FQNEAQ (reference sequence). The V and J ends lost 5 bases and 0 bases respectively, with 11 bases between them. There are 15 residues in the CDR3. For the CDR3, the DNA is TGTGCCAGCAGCCCCAACACAAACTCCTACAATGAGCAGTTCTTC. Translated, it gives CASSPNTNSYNEQFF. The variable domain in full, with the rest retrieved from reference TRBV7-9 and TRBJ2-1, is DTGVSQNPRHKITKRGQNVTFRCDPISEHNRLYWYRQTLGQGPEFLTYFQNEAQLEKSRLLSDRFSAERPKGSFSTLEIQRTEQGDSAMYLCASSPNTNSYNEQFFGPGTRLTVL.

This chain joins TRBV5-4 and TRBJ2-5; D ambiguous. Germline V lookup: CDR1 SGHNT, CDR2 YYREEE (reference sequence). CDR3 size: 13 residues. V shed 2 bases and J shed 5 bases, with 10 bases lying between them. CDR3 bases: TGTGCCAGCAGCTTTTCTAGTGGGGAGACCCAGTACTTC. Translating gives CASSFSSGETQYF.

The chain is built from TRBV15 and TRBJ2-5; D gene uncertain. The CDR3 consists of 12 residues. V lost 3 bases and J lost 1, with 3 bases in between. Germline V lookup: CDR1 LNHNV, CDR2 YYDKDF (reference sequence). Here the CDR3 DNA reads TGTGCCACCAGCAGCCTCCAAGAGACCCAGTACTTC. It is translated as CATSSLQETQYF. The whole variable domain, remainder taken from reference TRBV15 and TRBJ2-5, is DAMVIQNPRYQVTQFGKPVTLSCSQTLNHNVMYWYQQKSSQAPKLLFHYYDKDFNNEADTPDNFQSRRPNTSFCFLDIRSPGLGDTAMYLCATSSLQETQYFGPGTRLLVL.

This sequence joins TRBV5-5 and TRBJ2-7; 10 positions agree with TRBD1. Germline lookup yields CDR1 SGHKS and CDR2 YYEKEE (reference sequence). This CDR3 has 16 amino acids. Trimming removed 2 bases from V and 7 bases from J; junction bases left unmatched: 12. DNA of the CDR3: TGTGCCAGCAGCTTTCACTCGGGACAGGGGAGAGTGGAGCAGTACTTC. Amino acids: CASSFHSGQGRVEQYF.